This T cell receptor (beta chain) was sequenced for a study of blood T cell repertoires in COVID-19. This study enrolled people aged 18 to 89 from roughly 22 US geographic areas. Assignments of participants to cohorts depended upon their own reported clinical history. Among Cohort 3 donors, those recovered had two negative PCRs, clearance, or symptom resolution. As processed by the authors: Amplification of reference gene primers provided the estimated nucleated cell counts. Measured with immunoSEQ multiplex PCR; TCRdb has only the in-frame clones, and not every one. The DNA gave D and trimming, while V, J and clone size come from that table. The sample lists about 310,000 clones, 70% to 90% occurring once. The sample consisted of PBMCs or T cells enriched from blood (not recorded which). The source of this sequence is a man aged 25-40 years who had recovered from COVID-19.

The CDR3 region is CASSLGGVNSNQPQHF. In DNA form, the CDR3 reads TGTGCCAGCAGCTTAGGAGGAGTTAATAGCAATCAGCCCCAGCATTTT. V is TRBV7-9 and J is TRBJ1-5, with D unclear. The CDR3 loop spans 16 amino acids. Germline V gene lookup returns CDR1 SEHNR and CDR2 FQNEAQ (reference sequence). V dropped 1 base and J dropped 0 bases, with 10 bases sitting between them.